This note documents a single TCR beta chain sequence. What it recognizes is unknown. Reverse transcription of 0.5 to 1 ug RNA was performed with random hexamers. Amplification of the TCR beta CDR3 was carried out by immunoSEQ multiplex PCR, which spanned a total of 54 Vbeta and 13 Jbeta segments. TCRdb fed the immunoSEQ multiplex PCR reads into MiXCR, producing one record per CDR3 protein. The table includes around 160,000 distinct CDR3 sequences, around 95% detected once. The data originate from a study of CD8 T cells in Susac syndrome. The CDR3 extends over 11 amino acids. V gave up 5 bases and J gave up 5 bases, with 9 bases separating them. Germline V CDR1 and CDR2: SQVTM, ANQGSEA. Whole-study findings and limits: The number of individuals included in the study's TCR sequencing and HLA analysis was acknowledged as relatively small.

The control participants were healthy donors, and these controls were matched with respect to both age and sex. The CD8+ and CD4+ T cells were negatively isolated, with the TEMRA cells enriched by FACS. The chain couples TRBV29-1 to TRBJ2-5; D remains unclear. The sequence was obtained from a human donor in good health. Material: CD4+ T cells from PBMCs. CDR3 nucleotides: TGCAGCGTTCACCTAGGGGAGACCCAGTACTTC. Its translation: CSVHLGETQYF.